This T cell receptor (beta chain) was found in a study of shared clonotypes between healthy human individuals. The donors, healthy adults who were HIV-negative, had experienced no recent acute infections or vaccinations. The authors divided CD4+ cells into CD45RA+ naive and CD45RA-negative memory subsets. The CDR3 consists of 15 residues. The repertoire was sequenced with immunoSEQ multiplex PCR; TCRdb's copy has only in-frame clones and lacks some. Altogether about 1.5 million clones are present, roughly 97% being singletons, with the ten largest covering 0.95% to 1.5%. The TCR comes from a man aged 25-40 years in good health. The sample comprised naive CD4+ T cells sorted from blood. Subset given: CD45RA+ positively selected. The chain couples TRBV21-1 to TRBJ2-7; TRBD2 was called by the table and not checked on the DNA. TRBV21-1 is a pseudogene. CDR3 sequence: CASSKPGLRSYEQYF. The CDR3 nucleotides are TGTGCCAGCAGCAAGCCGGGACTTAGATCCTACGAGCAGTACTTC.